The next 4 T cell receptor beta chains were all read from a single sample in a study of cytomegalovirus exposure and HLA in healthy donors. The PCR used 60 Vbeta and 13 Jbeta primers. Data came from immunoSEQ multiplex PCR; TCRdb stores just in-frame clones and leaves some out. The sample contains 200,000 or so clones, 75% to 85% of which appear only once. Sequencing input: PBMCs. Receptors were obtained from a woman aged 40 to 50 in good health and CMV-seronegative.

V usage is TRBV7-4 and J usage is TRBJ2-4; the D is unclear. Trimming took off 3 bases at V and 5 bases at J, with 5 bases between the two ends. This CDR3 has 12 residues. Germline loops: CDR1 SGHVT, CDR2 SQSDAQ. The CDR3, as DNA: TGTGCCAGCAGCTTGGCAGAAAACATTCAGTACTTC. Amino acids: CASSLAENIQYF.

This chain uses TRBV5-1 with TRBJ2-2; perhaps TRBD2 as D (5 bases). The V end was cut by 0 bases, the J end by 2 bases, with 11 bases between. Germline V gene lookup returns CDR1 SGHRS and CDR2 YFSETQ. This CDR3 has 16 residues. CDR3 in amino acids: CASSLGSSRNTGELFF. CDR3 coding DNA: TGCGCCAGCAGCTTGGGGTCTAGCAGAAACACCGGGGAGCTGTTTTTT.

The chain couples TRBV10-2 to TRBJ2-1; 14 bases match TRBD2. Germline-derived CDR1 and CDR2 are WSHSY and SAAADI. V was pared by 5 bases and J by 10 bases, with 4 bases of the junction left unmatched. The CDR3 has 14 residues. This chain's CDR3 is CASSQGLAGVEQFF. For the CDR3, the DNA is TGCGCCAGCAGTCAGGGACTAGCGGGAGTAGAGCAGTTCTTC.

This clone was counted once. This chain links TRBV7-2 with TRBJ1-5, with 7 bases that match TRBD1. V was pared by 1 base and J by 2 bases, with 5 bases of the junction left unmatched. CDR1 and CDR2 from the germline V gene are SGHTA and FQGNSA. The CDR3 consists of 16 residues. In DNA form, the CDR3 reads TGTGCCAGCAGCTTAGAGGGGGCGTCAGGCAATCAGCCCCAGCATTTT. Translated: CASSLEGASGNQPQHF.